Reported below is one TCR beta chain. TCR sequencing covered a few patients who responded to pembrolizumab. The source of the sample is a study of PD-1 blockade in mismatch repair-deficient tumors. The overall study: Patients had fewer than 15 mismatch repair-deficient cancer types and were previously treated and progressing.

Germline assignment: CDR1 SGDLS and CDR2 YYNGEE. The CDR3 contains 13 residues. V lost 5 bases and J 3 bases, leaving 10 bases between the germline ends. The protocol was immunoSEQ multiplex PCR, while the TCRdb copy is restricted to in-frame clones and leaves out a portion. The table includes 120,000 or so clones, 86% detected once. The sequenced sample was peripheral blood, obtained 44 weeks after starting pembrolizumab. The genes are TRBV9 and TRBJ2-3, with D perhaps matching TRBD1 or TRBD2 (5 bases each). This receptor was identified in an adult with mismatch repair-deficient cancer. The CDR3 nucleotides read TGTGCCAGCAGTCCCGGGACGACAGATACGCAGTATTTT. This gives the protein CASSPGTTDTQYF.